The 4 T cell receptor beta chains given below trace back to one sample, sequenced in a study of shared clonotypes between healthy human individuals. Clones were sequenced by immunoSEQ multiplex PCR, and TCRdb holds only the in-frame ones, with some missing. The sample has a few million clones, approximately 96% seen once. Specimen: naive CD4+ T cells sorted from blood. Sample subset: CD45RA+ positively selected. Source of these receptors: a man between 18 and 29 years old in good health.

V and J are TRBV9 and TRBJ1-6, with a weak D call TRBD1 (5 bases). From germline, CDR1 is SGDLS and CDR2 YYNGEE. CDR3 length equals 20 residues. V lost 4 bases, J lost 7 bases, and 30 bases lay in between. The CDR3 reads CASSSGPQGVFSFSNSPLHF. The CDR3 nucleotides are TGTGCCAGCAGCTCGGGTCCTCAGGGAGTCTTTAGCTTTTCCAATTCACCCCTCCACTTT.

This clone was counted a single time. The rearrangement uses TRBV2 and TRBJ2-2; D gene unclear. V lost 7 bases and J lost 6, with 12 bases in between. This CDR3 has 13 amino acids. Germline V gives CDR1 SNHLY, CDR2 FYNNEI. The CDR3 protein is CASKVLLSGELFF. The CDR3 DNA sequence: TGTGCCAGCAAGGTCTTGCTGTCCGGGGAGCTGTTTTTT.

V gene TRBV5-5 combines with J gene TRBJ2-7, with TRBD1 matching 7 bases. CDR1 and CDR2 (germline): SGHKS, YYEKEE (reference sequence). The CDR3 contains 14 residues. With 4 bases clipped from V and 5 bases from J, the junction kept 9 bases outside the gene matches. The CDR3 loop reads CASSPRQGGDEQYF. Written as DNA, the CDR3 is TGTGCCAGCAGCCCCCGACAGGGCGGCGACGAGCAGTACTTC.

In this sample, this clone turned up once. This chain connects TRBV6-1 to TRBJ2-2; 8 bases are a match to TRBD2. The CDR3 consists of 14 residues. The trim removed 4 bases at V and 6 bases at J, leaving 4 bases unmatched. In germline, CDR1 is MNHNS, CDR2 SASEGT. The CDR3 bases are TGTGCCAGCAGTGTAGCGGGAACCGCCGGGGAGCTGTTTTTT. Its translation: CASSVAGTAGELFF.